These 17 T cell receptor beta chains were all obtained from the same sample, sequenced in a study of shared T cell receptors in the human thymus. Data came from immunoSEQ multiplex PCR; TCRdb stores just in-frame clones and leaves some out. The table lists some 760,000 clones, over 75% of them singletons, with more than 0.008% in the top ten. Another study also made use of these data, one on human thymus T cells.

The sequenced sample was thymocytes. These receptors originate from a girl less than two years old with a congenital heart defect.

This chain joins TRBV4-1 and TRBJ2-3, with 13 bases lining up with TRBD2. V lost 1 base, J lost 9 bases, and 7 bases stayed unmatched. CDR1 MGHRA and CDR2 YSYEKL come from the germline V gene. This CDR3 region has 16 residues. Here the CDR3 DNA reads TGCGCCAGCAGCCAAGGGGACACTAGCGGGGGGGCGACGCAGTATTTT. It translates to CASSQGDTSGGATQYF.

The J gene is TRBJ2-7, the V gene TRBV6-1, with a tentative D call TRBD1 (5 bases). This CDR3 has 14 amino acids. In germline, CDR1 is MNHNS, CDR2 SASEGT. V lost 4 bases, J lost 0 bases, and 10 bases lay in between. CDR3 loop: CASSGHRSSYEQYF. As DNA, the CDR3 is TGTGCCAGCAGTGGACACAGGAGCTCCTACGAGCAGTACTTC.

CDR3 sequence: CASSPDRGRAKNIQYF. The CDR3 DNA follows: TGTGCCAGCAGCCCGGACAGGGGGAGAGCCAAAAACATTCAGTACTTC. This chain joins TRBV7-8 and TRBJ2-4; TRBD1 aligns across 10 bases. V was clipped by 5 bases and J by 0 bases; unmatched bases: 4. Per germline, CDR1 SGHVS and CDR2 FQNEAQ. The CDR3 runs to 16 residues.

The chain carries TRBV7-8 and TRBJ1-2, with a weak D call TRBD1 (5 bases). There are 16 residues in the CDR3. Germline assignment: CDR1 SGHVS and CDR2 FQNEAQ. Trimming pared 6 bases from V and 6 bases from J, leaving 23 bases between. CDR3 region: CASSYERGGTDDGYTF. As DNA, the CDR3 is TGTGCCAGCAGTTACGAACGGGGGGGGACGGATGATGGCTACACCTTC.

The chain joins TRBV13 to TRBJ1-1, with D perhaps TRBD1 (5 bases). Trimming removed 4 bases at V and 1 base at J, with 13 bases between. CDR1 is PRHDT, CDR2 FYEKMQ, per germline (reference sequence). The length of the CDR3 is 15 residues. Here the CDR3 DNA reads TGTGCCAGCAGCTGCACACCTCAGGGGAACACTGAAGCTTTCTTT. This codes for CASSCTPQGNTEAFF.

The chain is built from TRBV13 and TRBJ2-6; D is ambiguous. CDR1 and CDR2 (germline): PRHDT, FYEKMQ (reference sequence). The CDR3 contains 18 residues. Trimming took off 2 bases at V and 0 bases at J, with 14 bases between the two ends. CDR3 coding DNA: TGTGCCAGCAGCTTAAATTTGTTGTACAACTCTGGGGCCAACGTCCTGACTTTC. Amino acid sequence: CASSLNLLYNSGANVLTF.

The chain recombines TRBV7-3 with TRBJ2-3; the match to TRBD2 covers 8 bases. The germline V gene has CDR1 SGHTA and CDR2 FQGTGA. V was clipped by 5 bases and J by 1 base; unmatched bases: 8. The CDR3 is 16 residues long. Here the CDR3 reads CASSPKARGGTDTQYF. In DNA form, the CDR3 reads TGTGCCAGCAGCCCCAAGGCGCGGGGGGGCACAGATACGCAGTATTTT.

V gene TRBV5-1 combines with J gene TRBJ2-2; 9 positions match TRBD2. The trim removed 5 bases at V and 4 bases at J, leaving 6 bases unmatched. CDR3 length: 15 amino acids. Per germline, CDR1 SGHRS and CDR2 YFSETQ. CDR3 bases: TGCGCCAGCAGTGCGCTAGCGGGGTTCACCGGGGAGCTGTTTTTT. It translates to CASSALAGFTGELFF.

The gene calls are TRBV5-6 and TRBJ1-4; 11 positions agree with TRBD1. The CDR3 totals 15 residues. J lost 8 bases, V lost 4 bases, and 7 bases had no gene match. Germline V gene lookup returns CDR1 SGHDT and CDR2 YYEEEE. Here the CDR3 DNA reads TGTGCCAGCAGCCCCCGGGGACAGGGGGAAGAAAAACTGTTTTTT. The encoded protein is CASSPRGQGEEKLFF.

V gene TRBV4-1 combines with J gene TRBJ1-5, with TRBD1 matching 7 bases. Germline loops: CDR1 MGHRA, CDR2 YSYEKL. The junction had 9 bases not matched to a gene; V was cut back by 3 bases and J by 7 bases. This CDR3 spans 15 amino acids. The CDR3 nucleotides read TGCGCCAGCAGCCAGAATGAGGGGGCTTGGCAGCCCCAGCATTTT. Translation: CASSQNEGAWQPQHF.

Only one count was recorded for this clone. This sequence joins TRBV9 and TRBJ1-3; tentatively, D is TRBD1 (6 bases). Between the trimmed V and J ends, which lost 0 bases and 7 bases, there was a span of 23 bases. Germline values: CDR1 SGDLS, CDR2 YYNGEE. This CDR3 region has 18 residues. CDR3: CASSVGRTDIPLRNTIYF. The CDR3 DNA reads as TGTGCCAGCAGCGTAGGACGGACAGACATACCACTGCGGAACACCATATATTTT.

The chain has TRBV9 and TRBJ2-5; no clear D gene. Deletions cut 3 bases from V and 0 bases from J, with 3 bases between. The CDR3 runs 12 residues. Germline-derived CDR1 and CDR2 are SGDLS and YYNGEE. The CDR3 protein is CASSAYQETQYF. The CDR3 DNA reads TGTGCCAGCAGCGCGTACCAAGAGACCCAGTACTTC.

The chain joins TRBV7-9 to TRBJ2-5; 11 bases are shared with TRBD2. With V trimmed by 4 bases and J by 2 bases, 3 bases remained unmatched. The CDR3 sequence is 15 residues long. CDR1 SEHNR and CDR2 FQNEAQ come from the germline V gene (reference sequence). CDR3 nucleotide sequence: TGTGCCAGCAGCTCTAGCGGGGGGATTCAAGAGACCCAGTACTTC. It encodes CASSSSGGIQETQYF.

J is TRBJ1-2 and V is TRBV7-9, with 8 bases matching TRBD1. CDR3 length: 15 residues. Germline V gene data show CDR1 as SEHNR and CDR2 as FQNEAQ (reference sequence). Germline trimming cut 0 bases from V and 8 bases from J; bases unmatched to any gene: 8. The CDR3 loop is CASSLAKDRDGGYTF. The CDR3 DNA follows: TGTGCCAGCAGCTTAGCAAAGGACAGGGACGGGGGCTACACCTTC.

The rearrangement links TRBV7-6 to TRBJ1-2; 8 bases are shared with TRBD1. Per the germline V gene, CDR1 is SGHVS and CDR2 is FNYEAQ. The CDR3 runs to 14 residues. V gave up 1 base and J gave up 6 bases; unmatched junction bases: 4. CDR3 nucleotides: TGTGCCAGCAGCTTAGGGACAGGGTGGGATGGCTACACCTTC. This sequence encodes CASSLGTGWDGYTF.

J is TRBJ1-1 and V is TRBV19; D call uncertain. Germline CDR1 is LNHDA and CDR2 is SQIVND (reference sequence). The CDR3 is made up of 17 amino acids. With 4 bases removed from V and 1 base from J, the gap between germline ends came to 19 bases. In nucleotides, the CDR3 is TGTGCCAGTAGTAAGCAGAGGGAATCCGACGAGAACACTGAAGCTTTCTTT. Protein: CASSKQRESDENTEAFF.

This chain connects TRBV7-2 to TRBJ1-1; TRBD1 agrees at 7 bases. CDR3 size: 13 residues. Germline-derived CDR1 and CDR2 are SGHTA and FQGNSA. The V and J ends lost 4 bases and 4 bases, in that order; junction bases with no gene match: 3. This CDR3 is CASSSHRGTEAFF. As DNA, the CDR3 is TGTGCCAGCAGCTCCCACAGGGGCACTGAAGCTTTCTTT.